The sequence of this T cell receptor beta chain was determined in a study of OX40 agonist ivuxolimab in advanced cancers. On the study more broadly: Partial responses occurred in Three dose-escalation patients, one with hepatocellular carcinoma and two with cutaneous melanoma.

The protocol was immunoSEQ multiplex PCR, while the TCRdb copy is restricted to in-frame clones and leaves out a portion. Among about 53,000 clones listed, 84% were seen once. This CDR3 has 15 amino acids. The germline V and J ends were trimmed by 2 bases and 4 bases, with 11 bases remaining between them. Germline-derived CDR1 and CDR2 are MDHEN and SYDVKM. The material was CD4+ or CD8+ T cells sorted from blood, obtained in a trial of the OX40 agonist ivuxolimab. This chain connects TRBV28 to TRBJ1-4; no reliable D call. This TCR was sampled from an adult with an advanced solid tumor such as melanoma, head and neck, liver or kidney cancer. CDR3 bases: TGTGCCAGCAGTTTAAGAGAGGAGGATAATGAAAAACTGTTTTTT. It encodes CASSLREEDNEKLFF.